This T cell receptor (beta chain) was retrieved from a study of T-cell memory formation after mild COVID-19. Across the study: TCR clusters showed largely donor specificity. Study-level findings and limits: CD4/CD8 balance held among clones contracting day 15 to 85, and later expanders leaned CD4+.

5'RACE with constant-segment primers yielded barcoded, UMI-tagged TCR alpha and TCR beta cDNA libraries. TCRdb re-called the 5' RACE reads through MiXCR, storing one row per CDR3 protein. The sample lists around 300,000 distinct CDR3 sequences, more than 13% occurring once. V was pared by 7 bases and J by 4 bases, with 19 bases between. This CDR3 comprises 15 residues. Details on this clonotype: Its antigen is as yet unknown.

The V gene is TRBV12-3 or TRBV12-4, the J gene TRBJ1-2; D might be TRBD1 (5 bases). The sample taken for sequencing was PBMCs or a T cell subset sorted from them (not recorded which). The sequence was collected from a young man who had mild COVID-19 (a few samples of this study predate the infection). Cell type and time point are not known. For the CDR3, the DNA is TGTGCCAGCACCCCTTGGGGTGGGGGGATCTATGGCTACACCTTC. Its protein product is CASTPWGGGIYGYTF.